This TCR beta chain was observed in a study of T-cell memory formation after mild COVID-19. Study in general: The TCR clusters were mostly specific to one donor. Study findings and constraints: Shrinking CD4+ clones resided mostly in CM and EM, and CD8+ ones in EMRA. Pre-infection memory contained some responding clones, which suggested that cross-reactive memory had joined.

After 5'RACE with constant-segment primers, TCR alpha and TCR beta cDNA libraries carrying sample barcodes and UMIs were obtained. TCRdb reprocessed the 5' RACE reads with MiXCR, giving one entry per CDR3 protein. The table lists 200,000 to 300,000 distinct CDR3 sequences, roughly 15% of them singletons, with 2.1% in the top ten. The CDR3 is 13 amino acids. Germline values: CDR1 MGHRA, CDR2 YSYEKL. Trimming removed 4 bases at V and 5 bases at J, with 12 bases between. A word on this clonotype: Its antigen remains unknown.

The sample taken for sequencing was PBMCs or a T cell subset sorted from them (not recorded which). J is TRBJ2-7 and V is TRBV4-1, with a possible D match to TRBD1 (5 bases). This clonotype was obtained from an adult woman who had mild COVID-19 (a few samples of this study predate the infection). Cell type and time point are not known. CDR3 in amino acids: CASSPSQGNEQYF. CDR3 DNA: TGCGCCAGCAGCCCGAGCCAGGGTAACGAGCAGTACTTC.